This TCR beta chain was recovered during a study of blood T cell repertoires in COVID-19. Study-level information: The recovered donors of Cohort 3 showed two negative PCRs, clearance, or symptom resolution.

Clones were sequenced by immunoSEQ multiplex PCR, and TCRdb holds only the in-frame ones, with some missing. The table lists more than 300,000 clones, around 87% of them singletons, with 1.5% to 2.5% in the top ten. CDR1 and CDR2 (germline): SGHNT, YYREEE (reference sequence). CDR3 length: 13 amino acids. V was trimmed by 2 bases and J by 11 bases, leaving 14 bases between them. The TCR originated in a man aged 40-49 years in a cohort exposed to, infected with or recovered from COVID-19 (not recorded which). Sequences were obtained from PBMCs or T cells enriched from blood (not recorded which). V is TRBV5-4 and J is TRBJ2-1, with D tentatively TRBD1 (6 bases). The CDR3 sequence is CASSFGGRDKQFF. CDR3 in DNA: TGTGCCAGCAGCTTTGGGGGTAGGGACAAGCAGTTCTTC.